A single sample is the source of the 6 T cell receptor beta chains below, sequenced in a study of memory CD4+ T cells and cytomegalovirus serostatus. Using immunoSEQ multiplex PCR, the repertoire was profiled, and TCRdb retains in-frame clones only, with some absent. This sample yields 45,000 to 55,000 clones, of which roughly 80% are seen a single time; around 0.61% belongs to the top ten. Single viable CD3+CD4+CD8-CD45RO+ cells were sorted as the memory CD4+ T cells. Source material: memory CD4+ T cells from blood. These receptors were collected from an adult in good health and CMV-seronegative.

V usage is TRBV7-8 and J usage is TRBJ1-6; 7 positions agree with TRBD1. Trimming took 1 base from V and 10 from J; bases not matched to a gene: 10. CDR3 size: 16 residues. CDR1 is SGHVS, CDR2 FQNEAQ, per germline. Here the CDR3 DNA reads TGTGCCAGCAGCTTAGTCCCGACAGGGCAGAGATCACCCCTCCACTTT. It translates to CASSLVPTGQRSPLHF.

This clone is labeled medium-sized. The J gene is TRBJ2-5, the V gene TRBV2; D is undetermined. Germline CDR1 SNHLY, CDR2 FYNNEI. Trimming pared 6 bases from V and 4 bases from J, leaving 15 bases between. The CDR3 covers 14 residues. Written as DNA, the CDR3 is TGTGCCAGCAGCTCCCACACCTTGGGAGAGACCCAGTACTTC. It codes for CASSSHTLGETQYF.

The chain couples TRBV19 to TRBJ1-1, with 9 bases that match TRBD1. Germline lookup yields CDR1 LNHDA and CDR2 SQIVND (reference sequence). V shed 6 bases and J 3 bases; nucleotides not matched to a gene: 8. This CDR3 comprises 15 residues. The CDR3 DNA reads as TGTGCCAGTAGGCCCGGACAGGGGATAGACACTGAAGCTTTCTTT. Protein: CASRPGQGIDTEAFF.

This chain links TRBV2 with TRBJ2-3; D is perhaps TRBD2 (5 bases). Per the germline V gene, CDR1 is SNHLY and CDR2 is FYNNEI. The length of the CDR3 is 15 residues. The ends were cut back, 4 bases at V and 1 base at J, with 12 bases in the middle. CDR3 DNA: TGTGCCAGCAGTGGGAGGCGCCTCCGCACAGATACGCAGTATTTT. As protein: CASSGRRLRTDTQYF. Full variable domain (rest looked up from reference TRBV2 and TRBJ2-3): EPEVTQTPSHQVTQMGQEVILRCVPISNHLYFYWYRQILGQKVEFLVSFYNNEISEKSEIFDDQFSVERPDGSNFTLKIRSTKLEDSAMYFCASSGRRLRTDTQYFGPGTRLTVL.

The chain employs TRBV10-1 and TRBJ2-1; 10 bases match TRBD2. CDR3 length: 15 amino acids. Per the germline V gene, CDR1 is WNHNN and CDR2 is SYGVQD (reference sequence). With 3 bases clipped from V and 10 bases from J, the junction kept 9 bases outside the gene matches. The CDR3 is CASSDSSGRAGEQFF. CDR3 coding DNA: TGCGCCAGCAGTGACTCCAGCGGGAGGGCAGGAGAGCAGTTCTTC.

This clone has a single count. V and J are TRBV5-1 and TRBJ2-3, with D possibly matching TRBD2 (5 bases). From germline, CDR1 is SGHRS and CDR2 YFSETQ. The CDR3 loop spans 16 amino acids. V was clipped by 0 bases and J by 1 base, with 12 bases between them. This chain's CDR3 is CASSLELAPGTDTQYF. The DNA for the CDR3 is TGCGCCAGCAGCTTGGAGCTAGCCCCGGGCACAGATACGCAGTATTTT. Supplemented by reference TRBV5-1 and TRBJ2-3, the full variable domain reads KAGVTQTPRYLIKTRGQQVTLSCSPISGHRSVSWYQQTPGQGLQFLFEYFSETQRNKGNFPGRFSGRQFSNSRSEMNVSTLELGDSALYLCASSLELAPGTDTQYFGPGTRLTVL.